The clone carrying this TCR beta chain has just a few counts. The record originates from a study of blood T cell repertoires in COVID-19. The wider study: PBMCs, B-cell-depleted T cells, or T cells were the source of the cDNA or gDNA that made up the material.

Original data processing: Reference gene primers were amplified, and this amplification served to estimate nucleated cell counts. Here immunoSEQ multiplex PCR was the method, and the copy in TCRdb shows in-frame clones only, minus some. The V and J calls and clone size were taken over from that table, and D and trimming were inferred from the DNA. The table shows around 300,000 clones, with 86% occurring only once. Sequenced sample: peripheral blood. The clonotype comes from a woman in her twenties or thirties who had recovered from COVID-19.

The CDR3 loop reads CASSQVRGTGISTEAFF. For the CDR3, the DNA is TGTGCCAGCAGCCAGGTCCGAGGGACAGGGATCAGCACTGAAGCTTTCTTT. The chain has TRBV4-2 and TRBJ1-1, with 9 bases identical to TRBD1. Germline lookup yields CDR1 LGHNA and CDR2 YNFKEQ. CDR3 length: 17 residues. The ends lost 3 bases at V and 4 bases at J; junction bases unmatched: 12.